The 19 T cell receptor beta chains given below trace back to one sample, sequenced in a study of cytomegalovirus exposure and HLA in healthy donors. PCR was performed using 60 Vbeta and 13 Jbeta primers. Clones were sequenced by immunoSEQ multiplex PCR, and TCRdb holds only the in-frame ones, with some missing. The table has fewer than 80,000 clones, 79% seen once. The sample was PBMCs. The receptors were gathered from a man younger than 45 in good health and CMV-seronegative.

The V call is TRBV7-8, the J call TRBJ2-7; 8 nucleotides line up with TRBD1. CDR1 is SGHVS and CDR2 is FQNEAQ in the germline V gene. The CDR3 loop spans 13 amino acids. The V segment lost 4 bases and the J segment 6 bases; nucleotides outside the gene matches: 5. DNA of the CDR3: TGTGCCAGCAGCTCGGACAGGGTCGGCGAGCAGTACTTC. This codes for CASSSDRVGEQYF.

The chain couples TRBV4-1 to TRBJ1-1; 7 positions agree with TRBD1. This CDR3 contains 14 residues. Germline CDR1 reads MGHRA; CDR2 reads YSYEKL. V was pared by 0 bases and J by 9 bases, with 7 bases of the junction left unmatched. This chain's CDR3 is CASSQDSSTGQAFF. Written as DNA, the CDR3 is TGCGCCAGCAGCCAAGATAGTTCGACAGGGCAAGCTTTCTTT.

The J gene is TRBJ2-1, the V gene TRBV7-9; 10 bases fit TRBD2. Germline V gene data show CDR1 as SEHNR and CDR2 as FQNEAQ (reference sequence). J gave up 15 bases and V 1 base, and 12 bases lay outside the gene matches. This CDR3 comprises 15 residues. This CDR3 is CASSLGGASGGKGFF. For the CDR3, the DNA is TGTGCCAGCAGCTTAGGAGGGGCTAGCGGGGGAAAGGGGTTCTTC.

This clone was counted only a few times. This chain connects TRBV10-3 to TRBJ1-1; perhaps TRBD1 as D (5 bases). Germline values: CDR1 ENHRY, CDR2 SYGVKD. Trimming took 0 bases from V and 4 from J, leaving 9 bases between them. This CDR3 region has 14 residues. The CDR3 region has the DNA TGTGCCATCAGTGAGTCGCAGGGAAGCACTGAAGCTTTCTTT. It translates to CAISESQGSTEAFF.

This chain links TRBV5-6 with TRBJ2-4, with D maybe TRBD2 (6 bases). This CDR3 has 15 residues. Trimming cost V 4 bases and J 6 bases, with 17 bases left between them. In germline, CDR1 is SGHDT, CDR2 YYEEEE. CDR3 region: CASSMGLLPGNIQYF. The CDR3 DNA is TGTGCCAGCAGCATGGGACTCCTCCCGGGAAACATTCAGTACTTC.

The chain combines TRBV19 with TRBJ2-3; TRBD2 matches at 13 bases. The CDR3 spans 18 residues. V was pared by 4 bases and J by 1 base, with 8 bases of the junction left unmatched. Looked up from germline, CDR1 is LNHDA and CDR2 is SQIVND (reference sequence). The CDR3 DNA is TGTGCCAGTAGTAGCCCCCGGACTAGCGGGAGTGGCACAGATACGCAGTATTTT. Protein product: CASSSPRTSGSGTDTQYF.

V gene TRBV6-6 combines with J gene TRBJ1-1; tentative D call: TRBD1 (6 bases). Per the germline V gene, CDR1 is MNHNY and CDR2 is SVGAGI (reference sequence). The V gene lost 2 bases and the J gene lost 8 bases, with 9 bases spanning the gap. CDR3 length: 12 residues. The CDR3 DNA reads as TGTGCCAGCAGTTACGGACAGAGAGAAGCTTTCTTT. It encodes CASSYGQREAFF.

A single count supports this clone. The CDR3 sequence: CASSGHSTSTDTQYF. The CDR3, as DNA: TGTGCCAGCAGTGGTCACAGTACAAGCACAGATACGCAGTATTTT. This sequence joins TRBV2 and TRBJ2-3; no definite D call. The CDR3 loop spans 15 amino acids. V lost 4 bases and J 0 bases, leaving 11 bases between the germline ends. Germline V CDR1 and CDR2: SNHLY, FYNNEI. Drawing the rest from reference TRBV2 and TRBJ2-3, the complete variable domain is EPEVTQTPSHQVTQMGQEVILRCVPISNHLYFYWYRQILGQKVEFLVSFYNNEISEKSEIFDDQFSVERPDGSNFTLKIRSTKLEDSAMYFCASSGHSTSTDTQYFGPGTRLTVL.

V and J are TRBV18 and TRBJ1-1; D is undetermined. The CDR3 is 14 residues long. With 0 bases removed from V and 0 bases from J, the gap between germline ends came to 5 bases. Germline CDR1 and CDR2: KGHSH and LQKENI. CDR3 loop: CASSPPSLNTEAFF. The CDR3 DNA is TGTGCCAGCTCACCACCGAGCCTGAACACTGAAGCTTTCTTT.

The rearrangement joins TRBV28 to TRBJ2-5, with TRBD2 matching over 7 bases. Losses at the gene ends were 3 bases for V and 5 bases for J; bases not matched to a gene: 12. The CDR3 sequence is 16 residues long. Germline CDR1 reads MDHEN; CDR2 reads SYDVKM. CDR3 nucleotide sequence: TGTGCCAGCAGTTTTCGGGGGGTATACTCCGGGGAGACCCAGTACTTC. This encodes CASSFRGVYSGETQYF.

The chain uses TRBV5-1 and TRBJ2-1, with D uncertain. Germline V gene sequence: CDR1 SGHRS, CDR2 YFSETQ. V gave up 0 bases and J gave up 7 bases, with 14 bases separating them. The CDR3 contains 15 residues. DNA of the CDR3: TGCGCCAGCAGCTTGGGTTCATTCGGAGCTAATGAGCAGTTCTTC. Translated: CASSLGSFGANEQFF.

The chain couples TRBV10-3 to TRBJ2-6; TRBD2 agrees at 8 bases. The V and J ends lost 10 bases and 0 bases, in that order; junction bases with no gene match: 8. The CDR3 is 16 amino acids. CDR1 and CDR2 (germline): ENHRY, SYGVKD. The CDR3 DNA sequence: TGTGCCACCTCGGGGGGGTTTAACTCTGGGGCCAACGTCCTGACTTTC. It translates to CATSGGFNSGANVLTF.

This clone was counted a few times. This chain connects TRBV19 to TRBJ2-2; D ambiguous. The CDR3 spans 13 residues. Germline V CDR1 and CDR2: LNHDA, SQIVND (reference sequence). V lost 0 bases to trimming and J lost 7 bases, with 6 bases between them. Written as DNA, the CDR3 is TGTGCCAGTAGTATAGATCCGGTCGGGGAGCTGTTTTTT. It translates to CASSIDPVGELFF.

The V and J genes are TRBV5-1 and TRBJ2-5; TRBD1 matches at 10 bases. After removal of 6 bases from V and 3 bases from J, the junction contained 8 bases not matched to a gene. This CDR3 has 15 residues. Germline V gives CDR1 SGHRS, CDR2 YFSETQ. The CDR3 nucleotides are TGCGCCAGCACCAAACAGGGGACAGGGGAAGAGACCCAGTACTTC. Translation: CASTKQGTGEETQYF. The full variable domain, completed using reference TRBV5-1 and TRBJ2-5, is KAGVTQTPRYLIKTRGQQVTLSCSPISGHRSVSWYQQTPGQGLQFLFEYFSETQRNKGNFPGRFSGRQFSNSRSEMNVSTLELGDSALYLCASTKQGTGEETQYFGPGTRLLVL.

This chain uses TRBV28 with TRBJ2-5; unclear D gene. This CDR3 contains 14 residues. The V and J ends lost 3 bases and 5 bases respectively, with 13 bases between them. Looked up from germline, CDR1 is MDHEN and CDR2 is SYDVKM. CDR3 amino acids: CASSFGGAGETQYF. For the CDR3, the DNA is TGTGCCAGCAGTTTCGGCGGTGCTGGTGAGACCCAGTACTTC.

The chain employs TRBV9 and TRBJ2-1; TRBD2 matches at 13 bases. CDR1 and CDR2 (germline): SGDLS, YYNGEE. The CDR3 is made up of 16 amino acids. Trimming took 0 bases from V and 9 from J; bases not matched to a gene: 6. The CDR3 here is CASSVDPTSGGLEQFF. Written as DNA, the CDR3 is TGTGCCAGCAGCGTAGACCCGACTAGCGGGGGGCTTGAGCAGTTCTTC. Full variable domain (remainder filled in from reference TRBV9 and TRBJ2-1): DSGVTQTPKHLITATGQRVTLRCSPRSGDLSVYWYQQSLDQGLQFLIQYYNGEERAKGNILERFSAQQFPDLHSELNLSSLELGDSALYFCASSVDPTSGGLEQFFGPGTRLTVL.

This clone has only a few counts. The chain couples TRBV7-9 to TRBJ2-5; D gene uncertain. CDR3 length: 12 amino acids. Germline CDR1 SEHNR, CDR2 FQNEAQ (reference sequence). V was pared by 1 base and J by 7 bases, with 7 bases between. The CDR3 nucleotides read TGTGCCAGCAGCTTAGACGAGCGGACCCAGTACTTC. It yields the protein CASSLDERTQYF.

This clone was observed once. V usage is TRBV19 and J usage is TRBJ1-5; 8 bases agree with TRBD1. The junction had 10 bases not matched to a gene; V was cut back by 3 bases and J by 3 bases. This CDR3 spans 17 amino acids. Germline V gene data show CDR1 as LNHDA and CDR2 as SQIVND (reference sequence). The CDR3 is CASSIPPGQVFNQPQHF. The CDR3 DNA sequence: TGTGCCAGTAGTATTCCGCCGGGACAGGTCTTCAATCAGCCCCAGCATTTT.

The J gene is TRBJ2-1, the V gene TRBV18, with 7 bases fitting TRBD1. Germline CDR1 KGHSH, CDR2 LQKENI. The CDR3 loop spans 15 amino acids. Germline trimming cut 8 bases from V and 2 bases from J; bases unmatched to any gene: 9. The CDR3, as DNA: TGTGCCAGCACGAGGGGGCAGGGGGCCTACAATGAGCAGTTCTTC. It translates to CASTRGQGAYNEQFF.